This T cell receptor beta chain is drawn from a study of CD8+CD57+ T cells in acquired aplastic anemia. Broader study findings: Simpson's diversity of CD8+ cells was not significantly different in patients compared with controls.

In patients chosen for sequencing, flow cytometry had shown CD8+CD57+ cell expansion. With no exception, the patients had severe acquired aplastic anemia. CDR3 and TCR beta VDJ profiling relied on a genomic DNA template. From the reads, TCRdb called clonotypes with MiXCR, one entry per CDR3 protein. The sample holds about 180,000 distinct CDR3 sequences, less than 65% seen once. From germline, CDR1 is SGHVS and CDR2 FNYEAQ. This CDR3 contains 16 residues. V was clipped by 5 bases and J by 5 bases, with 21 bases between them. To note about this clonotype: Its antigen remains unknown.

Material: sorted CD4+, CD8+, or CD8+CD57+ T cells (not recorded which) from PBMCs. The receptor comes from a human donor with aplastic anemia. V is TRBV7-6 and J is TRBJ1-1; tentative D call: TRBD1 (6 bases). The CDR3: CASSPGQYPDLTEAFF. The CDR3 DNA sequence: TGTGCCAGCAGCCCCGGACAGTACCCAGATCTTACTGAAGCTTTCTTT.